These T cell receptor beta chains were read from a single sample in a study of blood T cell repertoires in COVID-19. Sequencing used immunoSEQ multiplex PCR; TCRdb keeps in-frame clones, though not all of them. The sample lists some 390,000 clones; 80% to 90% were seen once. The sequenced material came from PBMCs or T cells enriched from blood (not recorded which). The receptors here all came from a man aged 25 to 40 who had recovered from COVID-19. The CDR3 runs from the conserved cysteine through the conserved F or W. Where a row states a size, it is once, few, many or the class of an expanded clone; other rows omit it.

CDR3 protein | V gene | clone size
CASSLVPGEAFF | TRBV7-9 | .
CASSLNSGSSYNEQFF | TRBV28 | .
CASTERRSGNTIYF | TRBV19 | .
CASSLEYGRGGKFF | TRBV7-2 | .
CASSLRVGLPYEQYF | TRBV7-9 | .
CASKAGDFFWGAFF | TRBV28 | .
CASSLEAQGQTEAFF | TRBV7-6 | .
CASSLQGTEAFF | TRBV18 | once
CASSPTVSGNTIYF | TRBV7-9 | .
CASSFGQGIQETQYF | TRBV5-1 | .
CASSKAGATSNQPQHF | TRBV7-9 | .
CASSVRVGEQYF | TRBV7-2 | .
CASSQDPTETPLHF | TRBV4-2 | many
CATSDPGTGDYEQYF | TRBV24-1 | .
CASSLTRTLNTGELFF | TRBV7-3 | .
CASGPSGYEKLFF | TRBV12-5 | .
CASSYSRVLKATLFSPLHF | TRBV6-8 | .
CASSQDRKWSGANVLTF | TRBV3-1/TRBV3-2 | .
CASSWTGTTGELFF | TRBV5-4 | .
CSVDDSGNTIYF | TRBV29-1 | .
CASSLPVRVDEAFF | TRBV28 | .
CASSEIISDYSYEQYF | TRBV6-1 | .
CAWSGGRGKYEQYF | TRBV30 | once
CASSQVAGNTYNEQFF | TRBV4-1 | once
CASSPGQGARNTEAFF | TRBV5-4 | .
CASSGDRKGDYGYTF | TRBV6-4 | .
CASSLELGIDLTMRQFF | TRBV11-2 | .
CAISSLSGTTERRNEQFF | TRBV10-3 | once
CASSLALAGGRNEQFF | TRBV5-6 | .
CASSFSGSSYNEQFF | TRBV28 | .
CASSLAEPTSGFQETQYF | TRBV7-2 | .
CASSIGGTDYGYTF | TRBV19 | .
CASSPALLESQFF | TRBV18 | .
CASSHTTRKAWEAFF | TRBV3-1/TRBV3-2 | .
CASSTGRRLFF | TRBV12-3/TRBV12-4 | once
CSVEGGQGVYEQYF | TRBV29-1 | .
CASSLQYQETQYF | TRBV12-3/TRBV12-4 | .
CASSLSRQGGEKLFF | TRBV27 | .
CASSSTGLGNTIYF | TRBV3-1/TRBV3-2 | .
CASSPQRGTSGSRTDTQYF | TRBV9 | .
CATSQGVKNIQYF | TRBV28 | .
CASSPPGGGYGYTF | TRBV19 | .
CASSLVQGRNEQFF | TRBV5-6 | .
CASSLGQVDTEAFF | TRBV9 | .
CASSILTGASGNTIYF | TRBV19 | .
CASSEARRETQYF | TRBV6-1 | once
CASSVGYGTDQPQHF | TRBV9 | .
CASSQGETQYF | TRBV2 | .
CASNRQGDTEAFF | TRBV19 | .
CASSLRGSYEQYF | TRBV11-2 | once
CASSILSDSSNEQFF | TRBV5-4 | .
CAWSLPPRGNEQFF | TRBV30 | .
CASSYSKGQSLTLHF | TRBV6-5 | .
CAISETGLGNEQFF | TRBV10-3 | .
CASSSQTLNTEAFF | TRBV19 | .
CASSGTAFHGYTF | TRBV28 | .
CASSYSVPPGTQYF | TRBV6-5 | .
CASSFGWGLGQPQHF | TRBV4-1 | .
CASSPRRGGINTEAFF | TRBV18 | .